This T cell receptor beta chain derives from a study of cytotoxic CD8 clonotypes in ibrutinib-treated CLL. The repertoire was sequenced with immunoSEQ multiplex PCR; TCRdb's copy has only in-frame clones and lacks some. The table includes approximately 70,000 clones, about 84% detected once. This CDR3 is built from 14 residues. V was cut by 3 bases and J by 4 bases, with 15 bases left in between. The germline V gene has CDR1 GTSNPN and CDR2 SVGIG (reference sequence). The chain couples TRBV30 to TRBJ2-5; perhaps D is TRBD1 or TRBD2 (5 bases each). The TCR sequence derives from a human donor with chronic lymphocytic leukemia. Specimen: PBMCs, collected at disease progression, from a patient treated with ibrutinib. The CDR3 protein is CAWSGLPRGETQYF. CDR3 bases: TGTGCCTGGAGCGGACTTCCAAGGGGAGAGACCCAGTACTTC.